Each of the 25 T cell receptor beta chains below was sequenced from the same sample in a study of blood T cells in healthy people across ages. The use of a sample-barcoded 5' primer and a J-beta primer mix characterized a second PCR of about 7 to 12 cycles. TCRdb recomputed calls from the 5' RACE reads with MiXCR, one row per CDR3 protein. The sample holds more than 900,000 distinct CDR3 sequences, about 23% seen once. The data also belong to a second study, concerning T cells of mothers and their children.

The sample comprised blood. Receptors were obtained from a girl aged 2 to 9 in good health.

The gene calls are TRBV6-5 and TRBJ2-3, with a possible D match to TRBD2 (5 bases). From germline, CDR1 is MNHEY and CDR2 SVGAGI. CDR3 length equals 14 residues. Trimming cost V 7 bases and J 2 bases, with 13 bases left between them. The CDR3 here is CASKRGRNTDTQYF. In DNA, the CDR3 is TGTGCCAGCAAACGGGGTCGTAACACAGATACGCAGTATTTT.

V gene TRBV20-1 combines with J gene TRBJ2-4; D perhaps matches TRBD1 (7 bases). The V gene's germline CDR1 is DFQATT and CDR2 SNEGSKA (reference sequence). This CDR3 spans 15 amino acids. V lost 6 bases and J 7 bases, leaving 22 bases between the germline ends. This CDR3 reads CSAPPGGTSRNIQYF. CDR3 DNA: TGCAGTGCACCACCAGGGGGGACTTCCCGCAACATTCAGTACTTC.

This chain connects TRBV7-8 to TRBJ2-7; D gene uncertain. The CDR3 length is 14 residues. V was clipped by 5 bases and J by 2 bases, with 13 bases between them. The germline gives CDR1 SGHVS, CDR2 FQNEAQ. The CDR3 is CASSARWATYEQYF. As DNA, the CDR3 is TGTGCCAGCAGCGCCCGGTGGGCCACCTACGAGCAGTACTTC.

This clonotype was detected a few times. V and J are TRBV24-1 and TRBJ2-5; D remains ambiguous. V shed 8 bases and J shed 5 bases, with 14 bases lying between them. The CDR3 is made up of 13 amino acids. The germline CDR1 and CDR2 sequences are KGHDR and SFDVKD. The CDR3 DNA reads TGTGCCACCACAGAAAGGGCCATGGAGACCCAGTACTTC. This encodes CATTERAMETQYF.

This clonotype appeared a few times. The rearrangement joins TRBV7-9 to TRBJ1-1; D unresolved. V lost 5 bases and J 6 bases, leaving 13 bases between the germline ends. CDR1 SEHNR and CDR2 FQNEAQ come from the germline V gene (reference sequence). The CDR3 consists of 13 residues. CDR3 in DNA: TGTGCCAGCAGCCCCCCAGGTGGGCCTGAAGCTTTCTTT. It is translated as CASSPPGGPEAFF.

This clonotype was seen only once. The rearrangement joins TRBV7-9 to TRBJ2-1, with 11 bases aligning to TRBD2. V dropped 4 bases and J dropped 8; count of bases not matched to a gene: 10. This CDR3 comprises 16 residues. Per germline, CDR1 SEHNR and CDR2 FQNEAQ (reference sequence). CDR3 nucleotides: TGTGCCAGCAGCTCCGTTATACTAGCGGGAGTGCATGAGCAGTTCTTC. Translation: CASSSVILAGVHEQFF.

This clonotype was observed a handful of times. The chain has TRBV6-5 and TRBJ1-1, with TRBD1 matching over 7 bases. J was trimmed by 0 bases and V by 0 bases; bases with no gene match: 13. This CDR3 is built from 19 residues. CDR1 is MNHEY and CDR2 is SVGAGI in the germline V gene. DNA of the CDR3: TGTGCCAGCAGTTACTCGGAGGGGCGTAGGGGACAGTTGAACACTGAAGCTTTCTTT. Its translation: CASSYSEGRRGQLNTEAFF.

The chain uses TRBV20-1 and TRBJ2-5, with D uncertain. The J call is in doubt because the DNA end fits TRBJ2-1 better. CDR1 is DFQATT and CDR2 is SNEGSKA in the germline V gene (reference sequence). This CDR3 is built from 14 residues. The CDR3 is CSARPGEVYNEQFF. The CDR3, as DNA: TGCAGTGCTAGGCCAGGAGAGGTCTACAATGAGCAGTTCTTC.

This clonotype came up a few times. The chain has TRBV29-1 and TRBJ1-2; 7 nucleotides line up with TRBD1. Trimming cost V 2 bases and J 6 bases; bases outside gene matches: 6. Germline CDR1 SQVTM, CDR2 ANQGSEA. The CDR3 has 13 residues. The CDR3 DNA sequence: TGCAGCGTTGAATCAGGGACAGTCGATGGCTACACCTTC. Translation gives CSVESGTVDGYTF.

This clonotype was observed a few times. The V and J genes are TRBV5-6 and TRBJ2-1; D is possibly TRBD1 or TRBD2 (6 bases each). The CDR3 runs 17 residues. CDR1 is SGHDT, CDR2 YYEEEE, per germline. Trimming took 4 bases from V and 4 from J, leaving 21 bases between them. CDR3 sequence: CASSANRDSPKYNEQFF. The CDR3 DNA is TGTGCCAGCAGCGCCAACAGGGACTCACCGAAATACAATGAGCAGTTCTTC.

This clonotype appeared a few times. The chain combines TRBV10-3 with TRBJ2-7; D ambiguous. There are 14 residues in the CDR3. Germline loops: CDR1 ENHRY, CDR2 SYGVKD. Trimming removed 10 bases from V and 0 bases from J, with 16 bases in between. For the CDR3, the DNA is TGTGCCACTCTCCCGGGCGAATCCTCCTACGAGCAGTACTTC. It is translated as CATLPGESSYEQYF.

This clonotype was recorded a few times. V and J are TRBV6-6 and TRBJ1-4; D is possibly TRBD1 (5 bases). The CDR3 is 14 residues long. The V end was cut by 8 bases, the J end by 9 bases, with 19 bases between. CDR1 and CDR2 from the germline V gene are MNHNY and SVGAGI (reference sequence). The CDR3 region has the DNA TGTGCCAGCGCGCCCGGGGGGATCGGTCAAAAACTGTTTTTT. It is translated as CASAPGGIGQKLFF.

This clonotype was seen more than once but under ten times. J is TRBJ1-4 and V is TRBV4-1; D not resolved. The V end lost 0 bases, the J end lost 0 bases, and 11 bases lay between the germline ends. The CDR3 extends over 17 amino acids. Germline V gene lookup returns CDR1 MGHRA and CDR2 YSYEKL. The CDR3 spells CASSQDSRWTTNEKLFF. CDR3 coding DNA: TGCGCCAGCAGCCAAGACTCGCGGTGGACAACTAATGAAAAACTGTTTTTT.

This clonotype was detected a few times. The chain recombines TRBV15 with TRBJ2-5; D is possibly TRBD1 or TRBD2 (5 bases each). Germline V gene data show CDR1 as LNHNV and CDR2 as YYDKDF (reference sequence). The CDR3 runs to 16 residues. V was trimmed by 0 bases and J by 7 bases, leaving 18 bases between them. DNA for the CDR3: TGTGCCACCAGCAGAGATAGGATCAGGGTCGCGGGGACCCAGTACTTC. Amino acids: CATSRDRIRVAGTQYF. Full variable domain (missing parts from reference TRBV15 and TRBJ2-5): DAMVIQNPRYQVTQFGKPVTLSCSQTLNHNVMYWYQQKSSQAPKLLFHYYDKDFNNEADTPDNFQSRRPNTSFCFLDIRSPGLGDTAMYLCATSRDRIRVAGTQYFGPGTRLLVL.

This chain connects TRBV6-5 to TRBJ1-4; D is ambiguous. CDR3 length equals 14 residues. Trimming cost V 6 bases and J 9 bases, with 17 bases left between them. Germline V lookup: CDR1 MNHEY, CDR2 SVGAGI. The DNA of the CDR3 is TGTGCCAGCAGCCAAACGGTAGAAGAACAAAAACTGTTTTTT. Its translation is CASSQTVEEQKLFF.

This clonotype has only a few counts. This chain connects TRBV4-2 to TRBJ1-5; no firm D call. Trimming removed 4 bases from V and 3 bases from J, with 10 bases in between. The CDR3 is 14 residues long. Looked up from germline, CDR1 is LGHNA and CDR2 is YNFKEQ. The CDR3 loop reads CASSPNGDNQPQHF. The DNA for the CDR3 is TGTGCCAGCAGCCCCAACGGGGACAATCAGCCCCAGCATTTT.

This clonotype turned up a few times. The gene calls are TRBV5-1 and TRBJ1-1; 7 bases are shared with TRBD1. There are 14 residues in the CDR3. Losses at the gene ends were 4 bases for V and 2 bases for J; bases not matched to a gene: 5. Germline CDR1 is SGHRS and CDR2 is YFSETQ. This chain's CDR3 is CASSRDSTNTEAFF. CDR3 nucleotides: TGCGCCAGCAGCCGGGACAGCACAAACACTGAAGCTTTCTTT.

The chain uses TRBV7-9 and TRBJ1-1, with D unclear. There are 15 residues in the CDR3. Trimming took off 4 bases at V and 4 bases at J, with 16 bases between the two ends. Germline V CDR1 and CDR2: SEHNR, FQNEAQ (reference sequence). The CDR3 DNA reads TGTGCCAGCAGCTCTACCCTGATTCGGGGCACTGAAGCTTTCTTT. This gives the protein CASSSTLIRGTEAFF.

This clonotype was seen only a few times. V is TRBV4-1 and J is TRBJ2-1; no clear D. V was clipped by 1 base and J by 7 bases, with 23 bases between them. Germline CDR1 is MGHRA and CDR2 is YSYEKL. This CDR3 region has 18 residues. This CDR3 is CASSQGVVTSWGMNEQFF. The CDR3 bases are TGCGCCAGCAGCCAAGGAGTGGTGACAAGTTGGGGTATGAATGAGCAGTTCTTC.

This chain joins TRBV12-3 or TRBV12-4 and TRBJ1-1; no clear D. This CDR3 contains 14 residues. With 6 bases removed from V and 1 base from J, the gap between germline ends came to 12 bases. CDR3 region: CASRIHVPNTEAFF. The CDR3 DNA follows: TGTGCCAGCAGGATCCACGTACCGAACACTGAAGCTTTCTTT.

This clonotype was detected a few times. This chain connects TRBV3-1 to TRBJ1-1; D call uncertain. The CDR3 runs 13 residues. V gave up 5 bases and J gave up 4 bases, with 11 bases separating them. CDR1 is LGHDT, CDR2 YNNKEL, per germline (reference sequence). The CDR3 DNA follows: TGTGCCAGCAGCGCCGAAAGGGTCACTGAAGCTTTCTTT. Translated: CASSAERVTEAFF.

The CDR3 is CASSTIGGDNEQFF. DNA of the CDR3: TGTGCCAGCAGCACAATCGGGGGGGACAATGAGCAGTTCTTC. V is TRBV7-2 and J is TRBJ2-5, with 8 bases matching TRBD2. The J call may be mistaken, given a closer DNA end match to TRBJ2-1. The CDR3 contains 14 residues. CDR1 and CDR2 (germline): SGHTA, FQGNSA.

The gene calls are TRBV18 and TRBJ1-2; tentatively, D is TRBD1 (5 bases). The germline V gene has CDR1 KGHSH and CDR2 LQKENI. The CDR3 loop spans 12 amino acids. Trimming pared 8 bases from V and 6 bases from J, leaving 13 bases between. CDR3 protein: CASRQGADGYTF. In DNA, the CDR3 is TGTGCCAGCCGGCAGGGTGCCGATGGCTACACCTTC.

Concerning this clonotype itself: Since a much larger clone is just one base distant, this may be a read error. The J gene is TRBJ2-5, the V gene TRBV29-1, with D unclear. Judging by the DNA end, TRBJ2-7 fits better; the J call may be wrong. The CDR3 spans 11 residues. CDR1 is SQVTM and CDR2 is ANQGSEA in the germline V gene. For the CDR3, the DNA is TGCAGCGTTGAAAGGGCCTACGAGCAGTACTTC. It codes for CSVERAYEQYF.

About this clonotype itself: One junction end does not reproduce the germline sequence, and a read error may be involved. The genes are TRBV4-2 and TRBJ2-2, with a tentative D call TRBD2 (5 bases). The length of the CDR3 is 15 residues. Germline assignment: CDR1 LGHNA and CDR2 YNFKEQ. As DNA, the CDR3 is TGTGCCAGCAGCCAAGATTATAGCGAGGCCGGGAAGCTGTTTTTT. Encoded protein: CASSQDYSEAGKLFF.